A single sample is the source of the 18 T cell receptor beta chains below, sequenced in a study of response to subunit inactivated influenza vaccine. Via MiXCR, TCRdb re-called the RT-PCR reads, giving one row per CDR3 protein. The table has 500,000 to 650,000 distinct CDR3 sequences, 7.6% seen once. Here the sequenced sample was PBMCs from blood, taken about 23 months after vaccination. These receptors were obtained from a man aged 50-75 years who received an inactivated influenza vaccine.

This clonotype was counted a few times. The rearrangement uses TRBV5-1 and TRBJ2-7; possibly TRBD1 for D (5 bases). The CDR3 is 15 residues long. Trimming left V 1 base short and J 4 bases short, with 15 bases between. Germline V lookup: CDR1 SGHRS, CDR2 YFSETQ. CDR3 DNA sequence: TGCGCCAGCAGCTTGAGGGCAGGGAATACATACGAGCAGTACTTC. Protein sequence: CASSLRAGNTYEQYF.

The rearrangement links TRBV28 to TRBJ2-7; the D gene is possibly TRBD2 (5 bases). This CDR3 region has 15 residues. Germline values: CDR1 MDHEN, CDR2 SYDVKM. With 2 bases removed from V and 5 bases from J, the gap between germline ends came to 16 bases. CDR3: CASSLGGGIGDEQYF. In nucleotides, the CDR3 is TGTGCCAGCAGTTTAGGAGGAGGAATCGGCGACGAGCAGTACTTC. The variable domain in full, completed from reference TRBV28 and TRBJ2-7, reads DVKVTQSSRYLVKRTGEKVFLECVQDMDHENMFWYRQDPGLGLRLIYFSYDVKMKEKGDIPEGYSVSREKKERFSLILESASTNQTSMYLCASSLGGGIGDEQYFGPGTRLTVT.

The rearrangement uses TRBV9 and TRBJ2-7; 10 nucleotides align to TRBD2. J lost 2 bases, V lost 4 bases, and 9 bases had no gene match. The CDR3 runs 16 residues. Looked up from germline, CDR1 is SGDLS and CDR2 is YYNGEE. Written as DNA, the CDR3 is TGTGCCAGCAGCTTATCCGGGACTAGCGAGCCCTACGAGCAGTACTTC. Amino acids: CASSLSGTSEPYEQYF.

In this sample, this clonotype turned up a few times. The J gene is TRBJ2-1, the V gene TRBV7-8; possible D gene TRBD1, 5 bases. The CDR3 sequence is 14 residues long. Germline loops: CDR1 SGHVS, CDR2 FQNEAQ. V lost 5 bases to trimming and J lost 2 bases, with 10 bases between them. This CDR3 is CASSKTGPYNEQFF. CDR3 coding DNA: TGTGCCAGCAGCAAAACAGGCCCCTACAATGAGCAGTTCTTC.

V usage is TRBV6-2 or TRBV6-3 and J usage is TRBJ2-7, with 10 positions matching TRBD2. The V gene's germline CDR1 is MNHEY and CDR2 SVGEGT. CDR3 length: 16 residues. J gave up 3 bases and V 0 bases, and 5 bases lay outside the gene matches. The CDR3, as DNA: TGTGCCAGCAGTTACTCGAGGTCTAGCGGGAGCTACGAGCAGTACTTC. It specifies CASSYSRSSGSYEQYF.

This clonotype was detected ten times or more. The V gene is TRBV29-1, the J gene TRBJ1-1, with D unclear. From germline, CDR1 is SQVTM and CDR2 ANQGSEA. This CDR3 is 12 amino acids long. The V gene lost 6 bases and the J gene lost 3 bases, with 11 bases spanning the gap. This CDR3 is CSVNNGYTEAFF. CDR3 DNA: TGCAGCGTGAATAACGGTTACACTGAAGCTTTCTTT.

This clonotype was seen a few times. The gene calls are TRBV6-5 and TRBJ2-5; no clear D. V was clipped by 2 bases and J by 7 bases, with 14 bases between them. Germline lookup yields CDR1 MNHEY and CDR2 SVGAGI. The CDR3 runs 14 residues. Written as DNA, the CDR3 is TGTGCCAGCAGTTACGACCGGAGTATCGGGACCCAGTACTTC. This sequence encodes CASSYDRSIGTQYF.

This clonotype appeared a few times. This chain connects TRBV7-2 to TRBJ2-1; 13 nucleotides line up with TRBD2. Germline V gene data show CDR1 as SGHTA and CDR2 as FQGNSA. J gave up 15 bases and V 0 bases, and 2 bases lay outside the gene matches. The CDR3 covers 13 residues. CDR3 coding DNA: TGTGCCAGCAGCTTAGCGGGACTAGCGGGGCTGTTCTTC. As protein: CASSLAGLAGLFF.

V is TRBV3-1 and J is TRBJ2-7; D possibly corresponds to TRBD1 (5 bases). Germline CDR1 is LGHDT and CDR2 is YNNKEL (reference sequence). The CDR3 sequence is 16 residues long. Trimming left V 0 bases short and J 4 bases short, with 16 bases between. The CDR3 DNA is TGTGCCAGCAGCCAAGATGTGGGGCTTTTGATTTACGAGCAGTACTTC. The encoded protein is CASSQDVGLLIYEQYF.

This clonotype was seen at least ten times. The V and J genes are TRBV5-1 and TRBJ2-1; 10 nucleotides agree with TRBD1. Germline assignment: CDR1 SGHRS and CDR2 YFSETQ. J was trimmed by 10 bases and V by 0 bases; bases with no gene match: 7. The CDR3 is 15 residues long. CDR3 in DNA: TGCGCCAGCAGCTTGGCCGGACAGGGGGGTTCGGAGCAGTTCTTC. Residues: CASSLAGQGGSEQFF.

This clonotype was recorded a few times. The rearrangement links TRBV19 to TRBJ1-1, with a tentative D call TRBD1 (6 bases). The CDR3 has 12 residues. The V and J ends lost 3 bases and 8 bases respectively, with 10 bases between them. CDR1 is LNHDA and CDR2 is SQIVND in the germline V gene (reference sequence). The CDR3 loop is CASSIGDIEAFF. CDR3 nucleotides: TGTGCCAGTAGTATCGGGGACATCGAAGCTTTCTTT.

The chain carries TRBV20-1 and TRBJ2-5; weak D call: TRBD2 (6 bases). CDR3 length: 15 residues. V lost 0 bases, J lost 5 bases, and 16 bases lay in between. The V gene's germline CDR1 is DFQATT and CDR2 SNEGSKA (reference sequence). In DNA, the CDR3 is TGCAGTGCTAGAGATCCTCGGGGAGGCGGGGAGACCCAGTACTTC. It is translated as CSARDPRGGGETQYF.

The chain couples TRBV5-1 to TRBJ2-2, with TRBD1 matching 9 bases. The CDR3 sequence is 19 residues long. The junction had 15 bases not matched to a gene; V was cut back by 0 bases and J by 6 bases. Germline loops: CDR1 SGHRS, CDR2 YFSETQ. The CDR3 DNA sequence: TGCGCCAGCAGCTTGGATCTGGGACAGGGTAGATTCTTGGCCGGGGAGCTGTTTTTT. Amino acid sequence: CASSLDLGQGRFLAGELFF.

The V call is TRBV4-2, the J call TRBJ2-1; D is tentatively TRBD1 or TRBD2 (6 bases each). The CDR3 length is 17 residues. Between the trimmed V and J ends, which lost 4 bases and 2 bases, there was a span of 18 bases. Germline loops: CDR1 LGHNA, CDR2 YNFKEQ. CDR3 in amino acids: CASSPGEASAPYNEQFF. In nucleotides, the CDR3 is TGTGCCAGCAGCCCAGGGGAGGCGAGCGCACCCTACAATGAGCAGTTCTTC.

There are many counts of this clonotype. V gene TRBV5-1 combines with J gene TRBJ1-4; TRBD1 agrees at 9 bases. Per the germline V gene, CDR1 is SGHRS and CDR2 is YFSETQ. The CDR3 contains 16 residues. J was trimmed by 5 bases and V by 0 bases; bases with no gene match: 5. CDR3 coding DNA: TGCGCCAGCAGCTTGGAAGGACAGGGGTGGAATGAAAAACTGTTTTTT. Translating it yields CASSLEGQGWNEKLFF.

This clonotype was counted between two and nine times. The CDR3 is CASSPGARDKNIQYF. The DNA for the CDR3 is TGTGCCAGCAGTCCGGGGGCCAGGGACAAAAACATTCAGTACTTC. This sequence joins TRBV12-3 or TRBV12-4 and TRBJ2-4; TRBD1 or TRBD2 may be the D gene (6 bases each). V lost 5 bases to trimming and J lost 3 bases, with 14 bases between them. This CDR3 spans 15 amino acids.

V and J are TRBV7-2 and TRBJ2-7, with D possibly being TRBD1 or TRBD2 (5 bases each). The CDR3 runs to 14 residues. CDR1 SGHTA and CDR2 FQGNSA come from the germline V gene. V gave up 8 bases and J gave up 0 bases, with 14 bases separating them. The CDR3 DNA reads TGTGCCAGCCGATCCGGGACCATCTCCTACGAGCAGTACTTC. The encoded protein is CASRSGTISYEQYF.

The rearrangement links TRBV7-2 to TRBJ2-5; 8 bases line up with TRBD2. V trimming: 6 bases; J trimming: 5 bases; junction bases outside the gene matches: 5. Germline V gene sequence: CDR1 SGHTA, CDR2 FQGNSA. This CDR3 has 13 amino acids. The CDR3 bases are TGTGCCAGCAGGAGCGGGAGTGGCGAGACCCAGTACTTC. Residues: CASRSGSGETQYF.